Here is one T cell receptor (beta chain) with its context. For TCRbeta, the library was prepared with unique molecular identifiers. From the PCR reads, TCRdb called clonotypes with MiXCR, one entry per CDR3 protein. The table records around 680,000 distinct CDR3 sequences, roughly 17% of them present only once. This sample is part of a study of T-cell reconstitution after alpha-beta-depleted transplantation in children. V shed 4 bases and J shed 0 bases, with 10 bases lying between them. CDR1 is DFQATT, CDR2 SNEGSKA, per germline (reference sequence). The CDR3 is 14 amino acids. This TCR was recovered from a human donor who donated a stem cell graft to a child with acute myeloid leukemia. The J gene is TRBJ1-3, the V gene TRBV20-1, with no clear D. The sample was PBMCs from the stem cell graft donor, taken from the stem cell graft. The CDR3 DNA reads as TGCAGTGCTACCGCTGACACCTCTGGAAACACCATATATTTT. Protein sequence: CSATADTSGNTIYF.